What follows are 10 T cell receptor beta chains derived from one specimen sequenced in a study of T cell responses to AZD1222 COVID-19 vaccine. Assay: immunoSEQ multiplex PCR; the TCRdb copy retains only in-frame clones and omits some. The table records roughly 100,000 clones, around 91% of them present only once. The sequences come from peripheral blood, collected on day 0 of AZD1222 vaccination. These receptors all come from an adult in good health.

CDR3 coding DNA: TGCGCCAGCAGTATAAGCGGGATGGGGGTAAACATTCAGTACTTC. Residues: CASSISGMGVNIQYF. The chain is built from TRBV5-1 and TRBJ2-4; TRBD2 agrees at 7 bases. Germline V lookup: CDR1 SGHRS, CDR2 YFSETQ. Trimming took 5 bases from V and 6 from J; bases not matched to a gene: 11. The CDR3 covers 15 residues.

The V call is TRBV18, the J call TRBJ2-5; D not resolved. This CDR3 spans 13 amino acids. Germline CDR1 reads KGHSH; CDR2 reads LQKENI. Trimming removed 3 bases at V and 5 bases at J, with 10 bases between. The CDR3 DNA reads TGTGCCAGCTCACCTTCAATCGGGGAGACCCAGTACTTC. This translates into CASSPSIGETQYF.

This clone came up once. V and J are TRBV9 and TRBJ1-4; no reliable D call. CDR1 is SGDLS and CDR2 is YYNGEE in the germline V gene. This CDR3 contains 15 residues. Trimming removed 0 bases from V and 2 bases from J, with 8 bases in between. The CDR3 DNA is TGTGCCAGCAGCGTAGAGGCAAGGACTAATGAAAAACTGTTTTTT. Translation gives CASSVEARTNEKLFF.

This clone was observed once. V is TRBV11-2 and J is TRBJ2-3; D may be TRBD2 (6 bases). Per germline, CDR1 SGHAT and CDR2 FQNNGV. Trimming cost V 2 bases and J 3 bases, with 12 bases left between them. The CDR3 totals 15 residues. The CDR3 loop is CASSLLAGRTDTQYF. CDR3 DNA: TGTGCCAGCAGCTTACTGGCGGGACGGACAGATACGCAGTATTTT.

Here the CDR3 DNA reads TGTGCCAGCAGCTTAGACGTGGGACCGGGACTCCGCGGGTATTTT. Translated, it gives CASSLDVGPGLRGYF. This rearrangement joins TRBV7-8 to TRBJ2-3; TRBD2 might be the D (6 bases). V was cut by 1 base and J by 14 bases, with 22 bases left in between. Germline lookup yields CDR1 SGHVS and CDR2 FQNEAQ. The CDR3 is made up of 15 amino acids. The full variable domain, completed using reference TRBV7-8 and TRBJ2-3, is GAGVSQSPRYKVAKRGQDVALRCDPISGHVSLFWYQQALGQGPEFLTYFQNEAQLDKSGLPSDRFFAERPEGSVSTLKIQRTQQEDSAVYLCASSLDVGPGLRGYFGPGTRLTVL.

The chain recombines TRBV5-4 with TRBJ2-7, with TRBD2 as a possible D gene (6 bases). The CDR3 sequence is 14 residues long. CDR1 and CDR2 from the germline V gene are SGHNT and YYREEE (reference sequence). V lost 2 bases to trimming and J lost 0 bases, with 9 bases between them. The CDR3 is CASSLTSYSYEQYF. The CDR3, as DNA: TGTGCCAGCAGCTTAACTAGCTACTCCTACGAGCAGTACTTC. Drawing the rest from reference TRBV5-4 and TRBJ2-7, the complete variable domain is ETGVTQSPTHLIKTRGQQVTLRCSSQSGHNTVSWYQQALGQGPQFIFQYYREEENGRGNFPPRFSGLQFPNYSSELNVNALELDDSALYLCASSLTSYSYEQYFGPGTRLTVT.

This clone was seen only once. CDR3 amino acids: CASSFQGIGTEAFF. The DNA of the CDR3 is TGTGCCAGCAGTTTCCAGGGTATAGGGACTGAAGCTTTCTTT. This rearrangement joins TRBV27 to TRBJ1-1; tentative D call: TRBD1 (5 bases). Trimming removed 3 bases at V and 5 bases at J, with 13 bases between. The length of the CDR3 is 14 residues. Germline V gene lookup returns CDR1 MNHEY and CDR2 SMNVEV (reference sequence).

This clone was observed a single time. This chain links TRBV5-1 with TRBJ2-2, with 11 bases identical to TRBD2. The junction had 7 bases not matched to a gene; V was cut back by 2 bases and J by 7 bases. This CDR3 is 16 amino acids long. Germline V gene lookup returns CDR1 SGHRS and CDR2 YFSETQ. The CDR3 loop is CASSFGLAGVDGELFF. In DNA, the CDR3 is TGCGCCAGCAGCTTCGGACTAGCGGGCGTGGACGGGGAGCTGTTTTTT.

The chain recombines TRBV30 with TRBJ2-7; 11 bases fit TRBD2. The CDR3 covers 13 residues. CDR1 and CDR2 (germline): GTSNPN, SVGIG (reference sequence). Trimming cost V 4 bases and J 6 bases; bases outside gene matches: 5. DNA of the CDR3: TGTGCCTGGAAAGTAGCGGGAGGGCGCGAGCAGTACTTC. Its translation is CAWKVAGGREQYF.

The CDR3 nucleotides read TGTGCCAGCAATTTACGACAGGCGAGTGATGAGCAGTTCTTC. Translated: CASNLRQASDEQFF. The chain employs TRBV6-5 and TRBJ2-1, with D possibly TRBD1 on 6 matching bases. The CDR3 extends over 14 amino acids. From germline, CDR1 is MNHEY and CDR2 SVGAGI. V was clipped by 7 bases and J by 8 bases, with 18 bases between them.